This T cell receptor (beta chain) was observed in a study of blood T cell repertoires in COVID-19. Study summary: Donors in the United States, Italy and Spain gave samples during acute or convalescent COVID-19.

The germline CDR1 and CDR2 sequences are SGHDT and YYEEEE. Trimming pared 1 base from V and 4 bases from J, leaving 15 bases between. This CDR3 is built from 16 residues. Profiling relied on immunoSEQ multiplex PCR, and the TCRdb table lists in-frame clones only, not all of them. The table shows around 220,000 clones, with approximately 78% occurring only once. A Seattle source enrolled patients during active infection and followed them longitudinally. This sequence joins TRBV5-6 and TRBJ1-3; weak D call: TRBD1 (5 bases). Sequences were obtained from peripheral blood. The TCR comes from an elderly woman with COVID-19, enrolled during active disease. CDR3 sequence (DNA): TGTGCCAGCAGCTTGTGGTCCGGTGGGGCGGGAAACACCATATATTTT. It specifies CASSLWSGGAGNTIYF.